These 21 T cell receptor beta chains were all obtained from the same sample, sequenced in a study of T cell repertoires in cytomegalovirus infection. TCRdb redid the calling of the reads with MiXCR, one entry per CDR3 protein. Found here are approximately 500,000 distinct CDR3 sequences, 15% to 20% of them singletons; the top ten hold 24%. Sample: CD8+ T cells from PBMCs. The receptors originated from a human donor in good health (CMV status not recorded). Some clones in this sample may be carry-over from other donors' samples.

The chain carries TRBV29-1 and TRBJ1-1, with D perhaps TRBD1 (6 bases). V was trimmed by 2 bases and J by 5 bases, leaving 15 bases between them. Germline CDR1 SQVTM, CDR2 ANQGSEA. The CDR3 sequence is 14 residues long. CDR3 region: CSVELTGRGTEAFF. The CDR3 DNA reads TGCAGCGTTGAATTAACAGGGAGGGGAACTGAAGCTTTCTTT.

V usage is TRBV12-3 or TRBV12-4 and J usage is TRBJ2-1, with 9 nucleotides matching TRBD2. The CDR3 runs to 15 residues. The trim removed 6 bases at V and 4 bases at J, leaving 7 bases unmatched. CDR3 in DNA: TGTGCCAGCAGGCCGACTAGCGGAGATTACAATGAGCAGTTCTTC. Translating gives CASRPTSGDYNEQFF.

This clonotype showed up just a few times. The V gene is TRBV12-3 or TRBV12-4, the J gene TRBJ2-1; TRBD2 agrees at 10 bases. This CDR3 contains 17 residues. J lost 8 bases, V lost 1 base, and 11 bases had no gene match. CDR3 loop: CASSLDLAGVGRDEQFF. For the CDR3, the DNA is TGTGCCAGCAGTTTAGACCTAGCGGGGGTTGGTAGGGATGAGCAGTTCTTC.

Only a few counts were recorded for this clonotype. The chain carries TRBV27 and TRBJ1-2; D possibly corresponds to TRBD1 (5 bases). Germline V gives CDR1 MNHEY, CDR2 SMNVEV (reference sequence). V was clipped by 10 bases and J by 8 bases, with 14 bases between them. The CDR3 has 11 amino acids. CDR3 region: CATTGQGGYTF. CDR3 bases: TGTGCCACCACCGGACAAGGAGGCTACACCTTC.

Only a few counts were recorded for this clonotype. This chain joins TRBV27 and TRBJ1-2; 7 bases agree with TRBD1. There are 14 residues in the CDR3. Germline V gene data show CDR1 as MNHEY and CDR2 as SMNVEV (reference sequence). The V and J ends lost 6 bases and 4 bases, in that order; junction bases with no gene match: 8. The CDR3 bases are TGTGCCAGCAGGGGAGGGGGCAGGCTCTATGGCTACACCTTC. This codes for CASRGGGRLYGYTF.

On this clonotype: A much more abundant neighbour one base away suggests this may be a read error. V is TRBV6-1 and J is TRBJ1-2; D remains unclear. This CDR3 region has 12 residues. Germline V gene sequence: CDR1 MNHNS, CDR2 SASEGT. V was pared by 3 bases and J by 5 bases, with 7 bases between. Written as DNA, the CDR3 is TGTGCCAGCAGTGACGGACCATATGGCTACACCTTC. The encoded protein is CASSDGPYGYTF.

This clonotype has more than one count but fewer than ten. The chain employs TRBV6-4 and TRBJ2-2, with 11 positions matching TRBD2. The germline V gene encodes CDR1 MRHNA and CDR2 SNTAGT. The CDR3 is 15 amino acids. Losses at the gene ends were 3 bases for V and 5 bases for J; bases not matched to a gene: 2. CDR3 sequence reads: CASSELAGATGELFF. CDR3 nucleotide sequence: TGTGCCAGCAGTGAACTAGCGGGGGCAACCGGGGAGCTGTTTTTT.

This chain connects TRBV2 to TRBJ2-7; D may correspond to TRBD1 or TRBD2 (5 bases each). This CDR3 contains 13 residues. V lost 3 bases and J lost 2, with 8 bases in between. Per the germline V gene, CDR1 is SNHLY and CDR2 is FYNNEI. Written as DNA, the CDR3 is TGTGCCAGCAGTGATGGGGGTACCTACGAGCAGTACTTC. Translated: CASSDGGTYEQYF.

Many counts were recorded for this clonotype. The chain uses TRBV7-9 and TRBJ2-1; D unresolved. The CDR3 runs 12 residues. Germline V gene data show CDR1 as SEHNR and CDR2 as FQNEAQ (reference sequence). V shed 9 bases and J shed 6 bases, with 12 bases lying between them. The CDR3 loop is CASSSSLNEQFF. The CDR3 DNA is TGTGCCAGTTCATCCTCCCTCAATGAGCAGTTCTTC.

The CDR3 spells CASSLTAGTYEQYF. DNA of the CDR3: TGCGCCAGCAGCTTGACCGCGGGAACCTACGAGCAGTACTTC. The gene calls are TRBV5-1 and TRBJ2-7; a weak D match, TRBD2 (6 bases). Germline CDR1 SGHRS, CDR2 YFSETQ. The V end was cut by 1 base, the J end by 2 bases, with 10 bases between. CDR3 size: 14 residues.

The gene calls are TRBV24-1 and TRBJ2-1; D possibly corresponds to TRBD2 (6 bases). Germline CDR1 is KGHDR and CDR2 is SFDVKD. V was clipped by 4 bases and J by 0 bases, with 9 bases between them. The CDR3 runs 15 residues. The DNA for the CDR3 is TGTGCCACCAGTGAGCTGACTAGCTCCTACAATGAGCAGTTCTTC. It translates to CATSELTSSYNEQFF.

This clonotype was observed a few times. This rearrangement joins TRBV27 to TRBJ2-1; no reliable D call. Germline V lookup: CDR1 MNHEY, CDR2 SMNVEV (reference sequence). The V and J ends lost 0 bases and 5 bases respectively, with 8 bases between them. This CDR3 is 14 amino acids long. CDR3: CASSLSRRDNEQFF. The DNA for the CDR3 is TGTGCCAGCAGTTTATCTCGGCGTGACAATGAGCAGTTCTTC.

This clonotype was counted only a few times. The chain links TRBV20-1 to TRBJ1-1; D is unclear. From germline, CDR1 is DFQATT and CDR2 SNEGSKA (reference sequence). The length of the CDR3 is 14 residues. Trimming stripped 5 bases from V and 2 bases from J, with 15 bases between. CDR3 sequence: CSAERVTENTEAFF. CDR3 DNA sequence: TGCAGTGCTGAAAGAGTTACGGAAAACACTGAAGCTTTCTTT.

This clonotype occurred once. The conserved closing phenylalanine or tryptophan is absent in this CDR3, likely reflecting a read error. The CDR3 DNA follows: TGTGCCAGTAGTATACGGCAGGTTTTCAATGAGCAGTTCTTA. Translation gives CASSIRQVFNEQFL. This chain links TRBV19 with TRBJ2-1, with no clear D. The V gene lost 2 bases and the J gene lost 6 bases, with 11 bases spanning the gap. Germline CDR1 and CDR2: LNHDA and SQIVND (reference sequence). The CDR3 runs to 14 residues.

The rearrangement joins TRBV9 to TRBJ2-1; 12 bases agree with TRBD2. V lost 4 bases, J lost 5 bases, and 7 bases stayed unmatched. Germline V gives CDR1 SGDLS, CDR2 YYNGEE. The CDR3 is 16 residues long. As DNA, the CDR3 is TGTGCCAGCAGCTCTAGCGGGAGGGCCGGGAACAATGAGCAGTTCTTC. Residues: CASSSSGRAGNNEQFF.

About this clonotype: A much more abundant neighbour one base away suggests this may be a read error. The chain recombines TRBV2 with TRBJ2-1; TRBD1 aligns across 8 bases. Germline V lookup: CDR1 SNHLY, CDR2 FYNNEI. This CDR3 is 16 amino acids long. CDR3 region: CASSVVTGASYNERFF. CDR3 DNA sequence: TGTGCCAGCAGTGTAGTGACAGGGGCCTCCTACAATGAGCGGTTCTTC.

This clonotype has at least ten counts. The V gene is TRBV7-9, the J gene TRBJ1-5; tentatively, D is TRBD1 (6 bases). V lost 5 bases, J lost 1 base, and 9 bases lay in between. The CDR3 extends over 14 amino acids. Looked up from germline, CDR1 is SEHNR and CDR2 is FQNEAQ (reference sequence). The CDR3 region is CASSKQGSNQPQHF. Here the CDR3 DNA reads TGTGCCAGCAGCAAACAGGGCAGCAATCAGCCCCAGCATTTT.

The chain carries TRBV27 and TRBJ1-2; D possibly corresponds to TRBD1 (5 bases). Germline assignment: CDR1 MNHEY and CDR2 SMNVEV (reference sequence). This CDR3 contains 15 residues. V lost 4 bases and J 0 bases, leaving 12 bases between the germline ends. The CDR3, as DNA: TGTGCCAGCAGTTCGGGGGACGGCCCTAACTATGGCTACACCTTC. As protein: CASSSGDGPNYGYTF.

There are many counts of this clonotype. The V gene is TRBV7-9, the J gene TRBJ2-7; the D gene could be TRBD1 or TRBD2 (5 bases each). Trimming took off 1 base at V and 3 bases at J, with 13 bases between the two ends. CDR1 and CDR2 from the germline V gene are SEHNR and FQNEAQ (reference sequence). This CDR3 has 15 amino acids. The CDR3 coding sequence is TGTGCCAGCAGCTTAGGCCCCGGGGCTGGCTACGAGCAGTACTTC. It translates to CASSLGPGAGYEQYF.

The V call is TRBV7-9, the J call TRBJ2-5; 9 bases match TRBD1. The CDR3 spans 16 residues. The J segment lost 5 bases and the V segment lost 5 bases, leaving 12 bases of the junction unmatched. Germline CDR1 is SEHNR and CDR2 is FQNEAQ (reference sequence). CDR3 residues: CASSQTWTGDMETQYF. The CDR3 DNA follows: TGTGCCAGCAGCCAGACCTGGACAGGGGATATGGAGACCCAGTACTTC.

This clonotype was seen ten or more times. V and J are TRBV7-9 and TRBJ1-2, with D unclear. The CDR3 is 13 amino acids. Germline CDR1 and CDR2: SEHNR and FQNEAQ (reference sequence). V was pared by 4 bases and J by 6 bases, with 12 bases between. The CDR3 loop is CASSSLGRDGYTF. The CDR3 region has the DNA TGTGCCAGCAGCTCCTTGGGCCGGGATGGCTACACCTTC. Full variable domain (missing parts from reference TRBV7-9 and TRBJ1-2): DTGVSQNPRHKITKRGQNVTFRCDPISEHNRLYWYRQTLGQGPEFLTYFQNEAQLEKSRLLSDRFSAERPKGSFSTLEIQRTEQGDSAMYLCASSSLGRDGYTFGSGTRLTVV.